This T cell receptor beta chain was documented in a study of cytomegalovirus exposure and HLA in healthy donors. Each donor's status was that of a healthy bone marrow donor. While unrecorded immune exposures were likely, the donors were nominally healthy when sampled. Amplification used 60 Vbeta primers and 13 Jbeta primers. TCRdb keeps only in-frame clones here, not all; method: immunoSEQ multiplex PCR. In the table there are some 130,000 clones, about 80% of which are singletons. CDR1 SSHAT and CDR2 FNYEAQ come from the germline V gene (reference sequence). This CDR3 has 14 amino acids. Trimming removed 5 bases from V and 1 base from J, with 10 bases in between.

The V call is TRBV7-7, the J call TRBJ2-3, with a weak D call TRBD1 (6 bases). Sequences were obtained from PBMCs. The sequence came from a man aged 25 to 40 in good health and CMV-seronegative. In DNA form, the CDR3 reads TGTGCCAGCAGCCCACAGGGTGGCACAGATACGCAGTATTTT. The encoded protein is CASSPQGGTDTQYF.